The 28 T cell receptor beta chains in this list originate from one sample, sequenced in a study of T cell responses to AZD1222 COVID-19 vaccine. Repertoires were generated with immunoSEQ multiplex PCR, while TCRdb's copy carries only in-frame clones and drops some. The data show over 45,000 clones, with over 75% seen just once and about 5.4% held by the top ten. Sequenced here: peripheral blood, sampled 28 days after the second AZD1222 dose. All receptors derive from an adult who received the AZD1222 COVID-19 vaccine.

The chain links TRBV3-1 (or the pseudogene TRBV3-2) to TRBJ2-2; D may correspond to TRBD1 or TRBD2 (5 bases each). Germline values: CDR1 LGHDT, CDR2 YNNKEL (reference sequence). CDR3 length: 15 amino acids. Trimming took off 4 bases at V and 3 bases at J, with 12 bases between the two ends. The CDR3 nucleotides are TGTGCCAGCAGCCCCCGACGGGGCGACACCGGGGAGCTGTTTTTT. Amino acids: CASSPRRGDTGELFF.

This chain connects TRBV12-3 or TRBV12-4 to TRBJ1-6, with no clear D. The CDR3 has 13 residues. V was cut by 2 bases and J by 8 bases, with 7 bases left in between. The CDR3 DNA reads as TGTGCCAGCAGTTTATGGGATGATTCACCCCTCCACTTT. Translated, it gives CASSLWDDSPLHF.

The J gene is TRBJ2-3, the V gene TRBV21-1; TRBD1 is the table's D call and was not checked against the DNA. TRBV21-1 is classified as a pseudogene. The CDR3 is 14 residues long. CDR3 protein: CASSIDRGTDTQYF. The DNA for the CDR3 is TGTGCCAGCAGCATAGACAGGGGCACAGATACGCAGTATTTT.

V and J are TRBV6-5 and TRBJ1-1; the D gene is possibly TRBD1 (6 bases). CDR1 is MNHEY and CDR2 is SVGAGI in the germline V gene. With 4 bases removed from V and 1 base from J, the gap between germline ends came to 16 bases. The CDR3 extends over 16 amino acids. DNA of the CDR3: TGTGCCAGCAGTTCAACCTCTGGGGGGCAGAACACTGAAGCTTTCTTT. This gives the protein CASSSTSGGQNTEAFF.

The chain uses TRBV6-5 and TRBJ1-5; D unresolved. Trimming cost V 3 bases and J 7 bases, with 13 bases left between them. From germline, CDR1 is MNHEY and CDR2 SVGAGI. This CDR3 region has 14 residues. This CDR3 reads CASSYPGPAQPQHF. The CDR3 DNA reads TGTGCCAGCAGTTATCCAGGACCAGCCCAGCCCCAGCATTTT.

The rearrangement uses TRBV3-1 (or the pseudogene TRBV3-2) and TRBJ2-7; possibly TRBD2 for D (5 bases). CDR1 and CDR2 from the germline V gene are LGHDT and YNNKEL (reference sequence). V was trimmed by 3 bases and J by 2 bases, leaving 8 bases between them. This CDR3 has 13 amino acids. The CDR3 region has the DNA TGTGCCAGCAGCCATCGGGAAACCTACGAGCAGTACTTC. This encodes CASSHRETYEQYF.

In DNA, the CDR3 is TGCGCCAGCAGCTGGACACCTTCAGGAGGAACTGAAGCTTTCTTT. Its protein is CASSWTPSGGTEAFF. The J gene is TRBJ1-1, the V gene TRBV5-1, with D perhaps matching TRBD1 (5 bases). The germline gives CDR1 SGHRS, CDR2 YFSETQ. Trimming stripped 3 bases from V and 5 bases from J, with 17 bases between. This CDR3 is 15 amino acids long.

This clone occurred once. The chain joins TRBV6-4 to TRBJ1-2, with D unresolved. V dropped 3 bases and J dropped 2 bases, with 13 bases sitting between them. The CDR3 length is 15 residues. Germline V CDR1 and CDR2: MRHNA, SNTAGT. CDR3 sequence reads: CASSENSAANYGYTF. CDR3 coding DNA: TGTGCCAGCAGTGAAAACTCCGCCGCAAACTATGGCTACACCTTC.

The chain uses TRBV4-1 and TRBJ2-3, with D tentatively TRBD1 or TRBD2 (7 bases each). Trimming cost V 4 bases and J 0 bases, with 14 bases left between them. Germline assignment: CDR1 MGHRA and CDR2 YSYEKL. CDR3 length equals 16 residues. CDR3 region: CASSPRGGPSTDTQYF. In nucleotides, the CDR3 is TGCGCCAGCAGCCCCAGGGGGGGTCCAAGCACAGATACGCAGTATTTT.

This clone was found a few times. The chain uses TRBV4-1 and TRBJ1-2; TRBD1 is a possible D gene (5 bases). V lost 0 bases, J lost 3 bases, and 11 bases lay in between. CDR1 and CDR2 from the germline V gene are MGHRA and YSYEKL. The CDR3 runs 15 residues. The chain's CDR3 is CASSQELQGYYGYTF. For the CDR3, the DNA is TGCGCCAGCAGCCAAGAGTTGCAGGGTTACTATGGCTACACCTTC.

Concerning this clone: One junction end disagrees with the germline gene, perhaps due to a read error. The rearrangement uses TRBV28 and TRBJ2-3; no clear D. CDR1 and CDR2 (germline): MDHEN, SYDVKM. This CDR3 has 12 amino acids. CDR3 in amino acids: CASRLGSDTQYF. The DNA of the CDR3 is TGTGCCAGCCGTTTGGGTTCAGATACGCAGTATTTT.

The V call is TRBV7-9, the J call TRBJ2-1, with a possible D match to TRBD2 (5 bases). The CDR3 extends over 14 amino acids. Trimming took off 4 bases at V and 4 bases at J, with 11 bases between the two ends. The V gene's germline CDR1 is SEHNR and CDR2 FQNEAQ (reference sequence). The CDR3 DNA reads TGTGCCAGCAGCTCCTGGACTGGTTACAATGAGCAGTTCTTC. Translating it yields CASSSWTGYNEQFF.

The CDR3 DNA reads as TGCAGTGCCCACAGAGCCGAGACCCAGTACTTC. It encodes CSAHRAETQYF. V and J are TRBV20-1 and TRBJ2-5, with no clear D. Trimming took 6 bases from V and 5 from J, leaving 10 bases between them. CDR3 length: 11 residues. Germline CDR1 DFQATT, CDR2 SNEGSKA (reference sequence).

The rearrangement joins TRBV19 to TRBJ2-3, with no clear D. The V gene's germline CDR1 is LNHDA and CDR2 SQIVND (reference sequence). The CDR3 length is 13 residues. V lost 6 bases to trimming and J lost 0 bases, with 7 bases between them. The CDR3 protein is CASRLGSTDTQYF. CDR3 nucleotides: TGTGCCAGTAGACTGGGAAGCACAGATACGCAGTATTTT.

The chain is built from TRBV7-2 and TRBJ2-6; TRBD1 aligns across 7 bases. Germline V lookup: CDR1 SGHTA, CDR2 FQGNSA. The V segment lost 4 bases and the J segment 4 bases; nucleotides outside the gene matches: 7. This CDR3 has 16 residues. CDR3 in DNA: TGTGCCAGCAGCTCCAGACAGGGTATCGGGGCCAACGTCCTGACTTTC. Its protein is CASSSRQGIGANVLTF.

The chain employs TRBV9 and TRBJ2-7; TRBD1 matches 7 bases. Unmatched junction bases numbered 8, after V lost 4 bases and J lost 1 base. The CDR3 sequence is 15 residues long. Germline CDR1 reads SGDLS; CDR2 reads YYNGEE. CDR3 bases: TGTGCCAGCAGCCCGAGACAGGGTAGGTCCTACGAGCAGTACTTC. It specifies CASSPRQGRSYEQYF.

V usage is TRBV2 and J usage is TRBJ1-2; perhaps TRBD1 as D (6 bases). This CDR3 is 15 amino acids long. Germline lookup yields CDR1 SNHLY and CDR2 FYNNEI. V was shortened by 5 bases and J by 2 bases, with 15 bases between the two germline ends. Here the CDR3 reads CASSIGGQQNYGYTF. CDR3 nucleotide sequence: TGTGCCAGCAGTATTGGGGGGCAGCAAAACTATGGCTACACCTTC.

The chain employs TRBV10-1 and TRBJ2-5; D gene ambiguous. The CDR3 is 14 residues long. V lost 0 bases to trimming and J lost 5 bases, with 10 bases between them. Germline V gene sequence: CDR1 WNHNN, CDR2 SYGVQD (reference sequence). The CDR3 reads CASSESGVIETQYF. CDR3 nucleotide sequence: TGCGCCAGCAGTGAGTCTGGGGTTATTGAGACCCAGTACTTC.

CDR3: CASSLGLAGVNEQFF. The CDR3, as DNA: TGTGCCAGCAGCCTCGGACTAGCGGGAGTAAATGAGCAGTTCTTC. The chain is built from TRBV7-9 and TRBJ2-1, with TRBD2 matching over 13 bases. V trimming: 5 bases; J trimming: 7 bases; junction bases outside the gene matches: 5. The length of the CDR3 is 15 residues. Germline loops: CDR1 SEHNR, CDR2 FQNEAQ (reference sequence). The whole variable domain, remainder taken from reference TRBV7-9 and TRBJ2-1, is DTGVSQNPRHKITKRGQNVTFRCDPISEHNRLYWYRQTLGQGPEFLTYFQNEAQLEKSRLLSDRFSAERPKGSFSTLEIQRTEQGDSAMYLCASSLGLAGVNEQFFGPGTRLTVL.

In DNA form, the CDR3 reads TGTGCCAGCACCGCGGGGGGAAATCAGCCCCAGCATTTT. Residues: CASTAGGNQPQHF. The V gene is TRBV28, the J gene TRBJ1-5; a possible D gene is TRBD1 (5 bases). The CDR3 spans 13 residues. Germline V CDR1 and CDR2: MDHEN, SYDVKM. The V end was cut by 7 bases, the J end by 4 bases, with 11 bases between. Full variable domain (rest looked up from reference TRBV28 and TRBJ1-5): DVKVTQSSRYLVKRTGEKVFLECVQDMDHENMFWYRQDPGLGLRLIYFSYDVKMKEKGDIPEGYSVSREKKERFSLILESASTNQTSMYLCASTAGGNQPQHFGDGTRLSIL.

This chain uses TRBV7-9 with TRBJ1-1, with a possible D match to TRBD1 (5 bases). CDR3 length equals 12 residues. Germline V gives CDR1 SEHNR, CDR2 FQNEAQ (reference sequence). The ends were cut back, 3 bases at V and 6 bases at J, with 8 bases in the middle. The CDR3 is CASSLGTPEAFF. The CDR3 DNA sequence: TGTGCCAGCAGCTTGGGGACCCCTGAAGCTTTCTTT. Variable domain in full (rest from reference TRBV7-9 and TRBJ1-1): DTGVSQNPRHKITKRGQNVTFRCDPISEHNRLYWYRQTLGQGPEFLTYFQNEAQLEKSRLLSDRFSAERPKGSFSTLEIQRTEQGDSAMYLCASSLGTPEAFFGQGTRLTVV.

The chain joins TRBV11-2 to TRBJ2-7; D might be TRBD2 (5 bases). V was shortened by 4 bases and J by 5 bases, with 24 bases between the two germline ends. CDR1 SGHAT and CDR2 FQNNGV come from the germline V gene. The CDR3 is 17 amino acids. CDR3 DNA sequence: TGTGCCAGCAGCTCTTTCACCCGGACTCAGCTGGAGCACGAGCAGTACTTC. Amino acids: CASSSFTRTQLEHEQYF.

The rearrangement joins TRBV6-6 to TRBJ1-1; a weak D match, TRBD1 (5 bases). Germline V gene sequence: CDR1 MNHNY, CDR2 SVGAGI (reference sequence). Trimming pared 10 bases from V and 0 bases from J, leaving 18 bases between. The CDR3 has 15 amino acids. CDR3 sequence (DNA): TGTGCCACTCATGGATCTGGACACCTGAACACTGAAGCTTTCTTT. This translates into CATHGSGHLNTEAFF.

The chain couples TRBV5-1 to TRBJ2-5; tentatively, D is TRBD1 or TRBD2 (6 bases each). This CDR3 is built from 15 residues. Germline V lookup: CDR1 SGHRS, CDR2 YFSETQ. Trimming stripped 0 bases from V and 5 bases from J, with 14 bases between. CDR3 in DNA: TGCGCCAGCAGCTTGGCCCCGGGGGCAATTGAGACCCAGTACTTC. Its protein is CASSLAPGAIETQYF.

The CDR3: CASSSQGATGYTF. The CDR3 DNA sequence: TGTGCCAGCAGCTCGCAGGGGGCAACGGGCTACACCTTC. The chain has TRBV7-8 and TRBJ1-2, with TRBD1 identical over 8 bases. In germline, CDR1 is SGHVS, CDR2 FQNEAQ. The CDR3 is 13 amino acids. The ends lost 4 bases at V and 8 bases at J; junction bases unmatched: 6.

The V gene is TRBV6-2 or TRBV6-3, the J gene TRBJ2-3; D gene unclear. V lost 0 bases and J lost 6, with 4 bases in between. The CDR3 has 12 residues. From germline, CDR1 is MNHEY and CDR2 SVGEGT. The CDR3 nucleotides read TGTGCCAGCAGTTACTCAGGGGATACGCAGTATTTT. Translated: CASSYSGDTQYF.

CDR3 loop: CASSLTVPNTEAFF. CDR3 nucleotide sequence: TGCGCCAGCAGCTTGACAGTCCCTAACACTGAAGCTTTCTTT. The genes are TRBV5-1 and TRBJ1-1; the D is unclear. CDR1 and CDR2 from the germline V gene are SGHRS and YFSETQ. The CDR3 sequence is 14 residues long. Trimming removed 1 base at V and 2 bases at J, with 9 bases between.

This chain uses TRBV27 with TRBJ2-1; 9 bases line up with TRBD1. The CDR3 loop spans 14 amino acids. The trim removed 3 bases at V and 8 bases at J, leaving 5 bases unmatched. Germline V gene data show CDR1 as MNHEY and CDR2 as SMNVEV (reference sequence). This CDR3 reads CASSLGQGSDEQFF. Written as DNA, the CDR3 is TGTGCCAGCAGTTTGGGACAGGGTAGTGATGAGCAGTTCTTC.